Listed below are T cell receptor beta chains from one sample, sequenced in a study of T cell changes during pregnancy in multiple sclerosis. Data came from immunoSEQ multiplex PCR; TCRdb stores just in-frame clones and leaves some out. The data show approximately 52,000 clones, approximately 92% seen once. Sequences were derived from CD4+ T cells from peripheral blood mononuclear cells, sampled in the third trimester of pregnancy. These receptor sequences come from a female donor with multiple sclerosis, enrolled in a pregnancy study. Each CDR3 is given with its conserved first and last residue. The order of the fields is V gene, J gene, D gene, CDR3 length, clone size, CDR3 protein, CDR3 DNA. D genes are given only for firm matches. Expanded clones get a size class; other rows say once, few or many, or leave the size out.

>TRBV30|TRBJ1-2|TRBD1|16|-
CAWSVLFQGANYGYTF
TGTGCCTGGAGTGTATTGTTTCAGGGGGCAAACTATGGCTACACCTTC
>TRBV18|TRBJ1-4|-|19|-
CASSPLSTGSTATNEKLFF
TGTGCCAGCTCTCCCCTTTCGACAGGATCGACTGCAACTAATGAAAAACTGTTTTTT
>TRBV15|TRBJ1-5|TRBD1|14|-
CATSYRGGNQPQHF
TGTGCCACCAGCTACAGGGGCGGCAATCAGCCCCAGCATTTT
>TRBV28|TRBJ2-7|TRBD1|15|-
CASRPGGYSSYEQYF
TGTGCCAGCAGACCAGGGGGCTATAGCTCCTACGAGCAGTACTTC
>TRBV5-1|TRBJ1-4|-|16|once
CASSLGTRVTNEKLFF
TGCGCCAGCAGCCTGGGGACAAGGGTAACTAATGAAAAACTGTTTTTT
>TRBV28|TRBJ2-5|TRBD2|15|-
CASSLPGGRRETQYF
TGTGCCAGCAGTTTGCCCGGGGGGAGGAGAGAGACCCAGTACTTC
>TRBV7-3|TRBJ2-1|TRBD1|16|once
CASSLTGGIAYNEQFF
TGTGCCAGCAGCTTAACAGGGGGCATCGCCTACAATGAGCAGTTCTTC
>TRBV9|TRBJ1-2|TRBD1|14|-
CASSATGSDYGYTF
TGTGCCAGCAGCGCGACAGGGTCGGACTATGGCTACACCTTC
>TRBV19|TRBJ2-2|-|13|-
CASSTGESGELFF
TGTGCCAGTAGTACAGGGGAGTCCGGGGAGCTGTTTTTT
>TRBV7-9|TRBJ1-2|TRBD1|14|-
CASSSRDRVLGYTF
TGTGCCAGCAGCTCCCGGGACAGGGTTCTCGGCTACACCTTC
>TRBV2|TRBJ2-2|TRBD2|15|-
CASRGLAGATGELFF
TGTGCCAGCAGGGGACTAGCGGGAGCCACCGGGGAGCTGTTTTTT
>TRBV5-4|TRBJ2-7|TRBD1|17|-
CASSLGGTVAFGYEQYF
TGTGCCAGCAGCTTGGGGGGGACAGTCGCATTTGGTTACGAGCAGTACTTC
>TRBV10-1|TRBJ2-3|-|17|-
CAIPNGLVGVNTDTQYF
TGCGCCATCCCTAACGGGTTAGTAGGGGTTAACACAGATACGCAGTATTTT
>TRBV9|TRBJ2-1|TRBD2|18|-
CASSGDGLAGFSYNEQFF
TGTGCCAGCAGCGGAGACGGGTTAGCGGGATTCTCCTACAATGAGCAGTTCTTC
>TRBV28|TRBJ2-3|-|16|once
CASSLYARHLSDTQYF
TGTGCCAGCAGTTTATATGCGAGGCACTTGTCAGATACGCAGTATTTT
>TRBV5-1|TRBJ1-5|-|13|-
CASSLEQGQPQHF
TGCGCCAGCAGCTTGGAACAGGGCCAGCCCCAGCATTTT
>TRBV11-3|TRBJ2-7|TRBD1|13|-
CASSLDRGYEQYF
TGTGCCAGCAGCTTGGACAGGGGCTACGAGCAGTACTTC
>TRBV7-9|TRBJ2-1|-|15|-
CASSLASSLASGQFF
TGTGCCAGCAGCTTAGCGTCGAGCTTAGCCTCTGGGCAGTTCTTC
>TRBV29-1|TRBJ2-7|-|13|-
CSVLAGSSYEQYF
TGCAGCGTTTTGGCCGGGAGCTCCTACGAGCAGTACTTC
>TRBV29-1|TRBJ2-6|TRBD1|15|once
CSIGTGVSGANVPTF
TGCAGCATAGGGACAGGGGTATCTGGGGCCAACGTCCCGACTTTC
>TRBV7-9|TRBJ1-1|-|14|-
CASSRPQGRPEAFF
TGTGCCAGCAGCCGGCCCCAGGGGCGTCCTGAAGCTTTCTTT
>TRBV4-1|TRBJ2-1|-|15|-
CASSPRTDTYNEQFF
TGCGCCAGCAGCCCCCGGACGGACACCTACAATGAGCAGTTCTTC
>TRBV28|TRBJ1-5|-|14|-
CASSLVPGNQPQHF
TGTGCCAGCAGTTTGGTGCCGGGGAATCAGCCCCAGCATTTT
>TRBV2|TRBJ1-5|-|15|-
CASSEEGLSNQPQHF
TGTGCCAGCAGTGAAGAAGGACTTTCCAATCAGCCCCAGCATTTT
>TRBV7-9|TRBJ1-1|-|16|-
CASSTPRGWTDTEAFF
TGTGCCAGCAGCACCCCCCGGGGGTGGACTGACACTGAAGCTTTCTTT
>TRBV7-9|TRBJ2-7|-|12|-
CASSRDRDEQYF
TGTGCCAGCAGCCGAGACAGAGACGAGCAGTACTTC
>TRBV27|TRBJ1-2|-|14|once
CASSLSGEGLGYTF
TGTGCCAGCAGTTTATCGGGAGAAGGGTTGGGCTACACCTTC
>TRBV7-3|TRBJ2-7|-|13|once
CASSLGRGTEQYF
TGTGCCAGCAGTTTGGGAAGGGGTACCGAGCAGTACTTC
>TRBV11-1|TRBJ2-4|-|13|-
CASSLDTGNIQYF
TGTGCCAGCAGCTTGGACACGGGAAACATTCAGTACTTC
>TRBV18|TRBJ1-2|TRBD1|13|-
CASSTDRAFGYTF
TGTGCCAGCTCCACGGACAGGGCTTTTGGCTACACCTTC
>TRBV7-2|TRBJ2-3|TRBD2|18|-
CASSLAITSGARTDTQYF
TGTGCCAGCAGCTTGGCGATAACTAGCGGGGCCCGCACAGATACGCAGTATTTT
>TRBV7-9|TRBJ1-1|TRBD1|15|-
CASSSRDRFRGEAFF
TGTGCCAGCAGCTCCCGGGACAGGTTTCGGGGTGAAGCTTTCTTT
>TRBV5-1|TRBJ1-2|-|16|-
CASSLGTASPSDGYTF
TGCGCCAGCAGCTTGGGGACAGCCTCCCCCTCTGATGGCTACACCTTC
>TRBV27|TRBJ1-5|-|14|-
CAPPKPGEGQPQHF
TGTGCTCCACCCAAGCCCGGGGAAGGCCAGCCCCAGCATTTT
>TRBV7-3|TRBJ2-1|TRBD2|19|-
CASSLRGLAEPSSYNEQFF
TGTGCCAGCAGCTTAAGAGGGCTAGCGGAGCCGAGCTCCTACAATGAGCAGTTCTTC
>TRBV19|TRBJ1-2|-|15|-
CASSITGPRNYGYTF
TGTGCCAGTAGTATAACAGGCCCACGGAACTATGGCTACACCTTC
>TRBV5-1|TRBJ2-1|TRBD1|15|-
CASSLGDRDYNEQFF
TGCGCCAGCAGCTTGGGGGACAGGGATTACAATGAGCAGTTCTTC
>TRBV19|TRBJ2-2|-|16|-
CASGGTGGFWAGELFF
TGTGCCAGTGGGGGTACGGGGGGCTTTTGGGCCGGGGAGCTGTTTTTT
>TRBV7-9|TRBJ1-1|TRBD1|15|-
CASSARTGWGTEAFF
TGTGCCAGCAGCGCACGGACAGGGTGGGGGACTGAAGCTTTCTTT
>TRBV5-6|TRBJ2-3|TRBD1|15|-
CASSFPGGPADTQYF
TGTGCCAGCAGCTTCCCAGGGGGCCCGGCAGATACGCAGTATTTT